This paragraph covers one T cell receptor (beta chain) sequence. The V segment lost 1 base and the J segment 2 bases; nucleotides outside the gene matches: 3. This CDR3 is 15 amino acids long. Germline V gives CDR1 LGHNA, CDR2 YSLEER. This entry is derived from a study of shared clonotypes between healthy human individuals. Every subset had its genomic DNA shared out evenly among several immunoSEQ plates. TCRdb's copy holds only in-frame clones and misses some; the assay was immunoSEQ multiplex PCR. The sample shows roughly 1 million clones, around 76% of them seen only once. Source material: memory CD4+ T cells sorted from blood. Subset denoted: CD45RA-negative fraction. The rearrangement uses TRBV4-3 and TRBJ2-7; 9 bases match TRBD2. The receptor comes from a man younger than 30 in good health. DNA of the CDR3: TGCGCCAGCAGCCAAGTGACTAGCGGACCCTACGAGCAGTACTTC. It codes for CASSQVTSGPYEQYF.